This is a list of T cell receptor beta chains from one sample in a study of cytomegalovirus exposure and HLA in healthy donors. The method was immunoSEQ multiplex PCR; TCRdb's version includes in-frame clones alone and lacks a portion of them. The sample consists of 100,000 or so clones, approximately 81% of them appearing once. What was sequenced was PBMCs. These receptors all come from a female donor in good health and CMV-seropositive. CDR3s include the opening cysteine and the closing phenylalanine or tryptophan. A D gene is named only where the DNA matches it firmly. Some rows mark clone size as missing; the rest say once, few, many or name a class of expanded clone.

clone_size,j_call,d_call,v_call,cdr3_nt,cdr3_aa
NA,TRBJ1-1,NA,TRBV5-6,TGTGCCAGCAGCTTGTTTTCAGGGATGAAGAACACTGAAGCTTTCTTT,CASSLFSGMKNTEAFF
once,TRBJ2-7,NA,TRBV11-2,TGTGCCAGCAGCTTCGGGACACTTTACGAGCAGTACTTC,CASSFGTLYEQYF
NA,TRBJ2-1,TRBD2,TRBV5-1,TGCGCCAGCAACACCCTTCTAGCGGGGTCCAACAATGAGCAGTTCTTC,CASNTLLAGSNNEQFF
NA,TRBJ1-5,NA,TRBV29-1,TGCAGCGTGGCCCCCGGGGTCAATCAGCCCCAGCATTTT,CSVAPGVNQPQHF
NA,TRBJ1-3,NA,TRBV29-1,TGCAGCGGCCTCCTGGGGGCAGGCTCTGGAAACACCATATATTTT,CSGLLGAGSGNTIYF
NA,TRBJ1-1,TRBD1,TRBV15,TGTGCCACCAGCACGGACAGGGGACAAGGCACTGAAGCTTTCTTT,CATSTDRGQGTEAFF
NA,TRBJ2-1,NA,TRBV18,TGTGCCAGCTCGCGCGGGACGGGAAACAATGAGCAGTTCTTC,CASSRGTGNNEQFF
NA,TRBJ2-7,TRBD1,TRBV29-1,TGCAGCGTTGGGGGACAGGGTTGGTACGAGCAGTACTTC,CSVGGQGWYEQYF
NA,TRBJ2-1,NA,TRBV9,TGTGCCAGCAGCGTTCGACAGTATGGCGAGCAGTTCTTC,CASSVRQYGEQFF
NA,TRBJ1-1,NA,TRBV7-9,TGTTCCAGCAGCCACTCGACAGGCGTTGAAGCTTTCTTT,CSSSHSTGVEAFF